The subject of this entry is one T cell receptor beta chain. Trimming took 3 bases from V and 4 from J, leaving 10 bases between them. CDR1 is ENHRY and CDR2 is SYGVKD in the germline V gene. The CDR3 is 14 residues long. The sample comes from a study of blood T cell repertoires in COVID-19. Study context: Acute and convalescent COVID-19 samples came from the United States, Italy and Spain.

Libraries were prepared by immunoSEQ multiplex PCR; TCRdb keeps only in-frame clonotypes and omits some of them. The sample consists of 100,000 to 150,000 clones, over 80% of them appearing once. The chain combines TRBV10-3 with TRBJ1-5; D is perhaps TRBD1 (6 bases). Sequencing used peripheral blood. The clonotype comes from a man aged 50 to 60 with active COVID-19. CDR3 nucleotide sequence: TGTGCCATCAGTGACGGACAGACAAATCAGCCCCAGCATTTT. It specifies CAISDGQTNQPQHF.